This TCR beta chain is from a study of cytomegalovirus exposure and HLA in healthy donors. Study at large: The Caucasian-associated ancestry cluster contained 81% of the approximately 390 genotyped donors.

This clone was counted only a few times. Its target is unknown. Amplification used 60 Vbeta primers and 13 Jbeta primers. Using immunoSEQ multiplex PCR, the repertoire was profiled, and TCRdb retains in-frame clones only, with some absent. The sample holds about 120,000 clones, roughly 71% seen once. The V gene lost 6 bases and the J gene lost 8 bases, with 19 bases spanning the gap. The length of the CDR3 is 15 residues. Germline CDR1 MNHNY, CDR2 SVGAGI (reference sequence). Points from the study as a whole: Altogether, 170 or so TCR beta chains were recorded as cytomegalovirus-associated. The authors considered a cluster of highly shared sequence variants likely to be a sequencing artifact.

The sample consisted of PBMCs. This TCR came from a woman aged 40 to 50 in good health and CMV-seropositive. The chain recombines TRBV6-6 with TRBJ1-4; TRBD1 is a possible D gene (6 bases). Written as DNA, the CDR3 is TGTGCCAGCAGACCCCAGGGGCCGTGGGAAGAAAAACTGTTTTTT. This codes for CASRPQGPWEEKLFF.